This T cell receptor beta chain was observed in a study of blood T cell repertoires in COVID-19. Across 24 US areas, participants ranged in age from about 18 to 90 years. The study assigned cohorts using participant-reported clinical history. The CDR3 runs 14 residues. V was pared by 0 bases and J by 3 bases, with 7 bases between. Germline V CDR1 and CDR2: SGHRS, YFSETQ. As processed by the authors: Estimation of nucleated cell counts relied on the amplification of reference gene primers. TCRdb's table, derived via immunoSEQ multiplex PCR, lists solely in-frame clones and lacks some. V, J and clone size are taken as reported in that table, and D and trimming were inferred from the DNA itself. The top ten clones hold about 7.2% of a sample with 200,000 to 250,000 clones, approximately 80% of them seen once. In this sample, this clone turned up many times. This sample also contains other DNA sequences that code for the same CDR3.

The genes are TRBV5-1 and TRBJ2-1; possible D gene TRBD1, 5 bases. The sequenced sample consisted of PBMCs or T cells enriched from blood (not recorded which). The source of this sequence is a woman in her thirties or forties with acute COVID-19. For the CDR3, the DNA is TGCGCCAGCAGCTTGGCAGGGTTCTACAATGAGCAGTTCTTC. Translated: CASSLAGFYNEQFF.